A selection of T cell receptor beta chains follows, all from one sample in a study of blood T cell repertoires in COVID-19. The method was immunoSEQ multiplex PCR; TCRdb's version includes in-frame clones alone and lacks a portion of them. Altogether 350,000 to 500,000 clones are present, 70% to 90% being singletons, with the ten largest covering 1.4% to 1.5%. The sample taken for sequencing was PBMCs or T cells enriched from blood (not recorded which). The receptors come from a woman younger than 35 who had been exposed to COVID-19. The CDR3 runs from the conserved cysteine through the conserved F or W. D genes are given only for firm matches. A row's size may be missing; if present it is once, few, many or a size class.

CDR3nt | CDR3aa | v_gene | d_gene | len | j_gene | abundance
TGTGCCAGCAGTTTATCGGAGGGTTCAGATACGCAGTATTTT | CASSLSEGSDTQYF | TRBV27 | - | 14 | TRBJ2-3 | -
TGTGCCAGTAATAAGCAAAACTATGGCTACACCTTC | CASNKQNYGYTF | TRBV19 | - | 12 | TRBJ1-2 | once
TGTGCCAGCAGCTTAGACGGGACAGGGCTGCAAGAGACCCAGTACTTC | CASSLDGTGLQETQYF | TRBV11-2 | TRBD1 | 16 | TRBJ2-5 | -
TGTGCCAGCAGCGGGACAGGGGACAATGAGCAGTTCTTC | CASSGTGDNEQFF | TRBV12-3/TRBV12-4 | TRBD1 | 13 | TRBJ2-1 | -
TGTGCCACCTCGCGCACAGGTCGAACCTATAGCAATCAGCCCCAGCATTTT | CATSRTGRTYSNQPQHF | TRBV15 | - | 17 | TRBJ1-5 | -
TGTGCCAGCAGCGCGGTCGTCGATCAGGGAACTGGCTATGGCTACACCTTC | CASSAVVDQGTGYGYTF | TRBV5-6 | - | 17 | TRBJ1-2 | few
TGTGCCAGCAGTTATCAGGATCCCCAACGGGATGAAGCTTTCTTT | CASSYQDPQRDEAFF | TRBV6-5 | - | 15 | TRBJ1-1 | -
TGTGCCAGCAGCACTAGCGGGGAGACCCAGTACTTC | CASSTSGETQYF | TRBV6-5 | TRBD2 | 12 | TRBJ2-5 | once
TGTGCCAGCAGCTTGACCACGAGGATCCCTGAAGCTTTCTTT | CASSLTTRIPEAFF | TRBV5-6 | - | 14 | TRBJ1-1 | -
TGTGCCAGCAGCTTAGATCTATCGCGTTCCCTCTACAATGAGCAGTTCTTC | CASSLDLSRSLYNEQFF | TRBV11-2 | - | 17 | TRBJ2-1 | -
TGCGCCAGCAGCTTGGAATGGGGCAGGGAGGGAGTGGACTATGGCTACACCTTC | CASSLEWGREGVDYGYTF | TRBV5-1 | - | 18 | TRBJ1-2 | -
TGTGCCAGCAGTCCACCACGGGACACCACAGGAGGGACTAGCGACTTCTTCGCCTACGAGCAGTACTTC | CASSPPRDTTGGTSDFFAYEQYF | TRBV28 | TRBD2 | 23 | TRBJ2-7 | -
TGTGCCAGTAGGATGGGGACTCTTTTGTACAATGAGCAGTTCTTC | CASRMGTLLYNEQFF | TRBV19 | - | 15 | TRBJ2-1 | -
TGTGCCAGCAGACAGGGGGACATAGTGTACGAGCAGTACTTC | CASRQGDIVYEQYF | TRBV28 | TRBD1 | 14 | TRBJ2-7 | -
TGTGCCAGCAGCTTGATGACCTATGGACAGGTCAATCAGCCCCAGCATTTT | CASSLMTYGQVNQPQHF | TRBV5-8 | TRBD1 | 17 | TRBJ1-5 | -
TGTGCCAGCAGCCCCCCCGGGGGTAGCACAGATACGCAGTATTTT | CASSPPGGSTDTQYF | TRBV11-2 | - | 15 | TRBJ2-3 | -
TGTGCCAGCAGTCCCACAGGGGGCAATGAGCAGTTCTTC | CASSPTGGNEQFF | TRBV12-3/TRBV12-4 | TRBD1 | 13 | TRBJ2-1 | -
TGTGCCAGCAGCCACGGTACAGGGGGCGCTGGGGCCAACGTCCTGACTTTC | CASSHGTGGAGANVLTF | TRBV3-1/TRBV3-2 | TRBD1 | 17 | TRBJ2-6 | few
TGTGCCAGCAGAATGGCAGTGTCTAACTATGGCTACACCTTC | CASRMAVSNYGYTF | TRBV2 | - | 14 | TRBJ1-2 | -
TGTGCCAGCAGGCCCGGACAACCCACAGATACGCAGTATTTT | CASRPGQPTDTQYF | TRBV7-3 | - | 14 | TRBJ2-3 | -
TGCGCCAGCAGCTTCCCCTACCTGACTAGCGGGTCCTACAATGAGCAGTTCTTC | CASSFPYLTSGSYNEQFF | TRBV5-1 | TRBD2 | 18 | TRBJ2-1 | -
TGCGCCAGCAGCCAAGATAGGGGGACTAGTCAACCCGGGGAGCTGTTTTTT | CASSQDRGTSQPGELFF | TRBV4-1 | TRBD2 | 17 | TRBJ2-2 | -
TGTGCCAGCAGTTTTTTGGGGATCGCGGGAACTAGCACCGGGGAGCTGTTTTTT | CASSFLGIAGTSTGELFF | TRBV28 | - | 18 | TRBJ2-2 | -
TGTGCCAGCTCACCGACAGGGTCGATCGGTTACGAGCAGTACTTC | CASSPTGSIGYEQYF | TRBV18 | TRBD1 | 15 | TRBJ2-7 | -
TGTGCCAGCAGCGACGGAACATCACAGGGGGCTGAAGCTTTCTTT | CASSDGTSQGAEAFF | TRBV4-2 | TRBD1 | 15 | TRBJ1-1 | -
TGTGCCAGCAGCCTATCGGGACAGTTCCCCAACGAGCAGTACTTC | CASSLSGQFPNEQYF | TRBV14 | TRBD1 | 15 | TRBJ2-7 | -
TGCGCCAGCAGCCCTGTGGTAGCGGAACGAAGTAATGAGCAGTTCTTC | CASSPVVAERSNEQFF | TRBV5-1 | - | 16 | TRBJ2-1 | -
TGTGCCAGCAGCTTGGGAGGATACAATCAGCCCCAGCATTTT | CASSLGGYNQPQHF | TRBV5-6 | - | 14 | TRBJ1-5 | -